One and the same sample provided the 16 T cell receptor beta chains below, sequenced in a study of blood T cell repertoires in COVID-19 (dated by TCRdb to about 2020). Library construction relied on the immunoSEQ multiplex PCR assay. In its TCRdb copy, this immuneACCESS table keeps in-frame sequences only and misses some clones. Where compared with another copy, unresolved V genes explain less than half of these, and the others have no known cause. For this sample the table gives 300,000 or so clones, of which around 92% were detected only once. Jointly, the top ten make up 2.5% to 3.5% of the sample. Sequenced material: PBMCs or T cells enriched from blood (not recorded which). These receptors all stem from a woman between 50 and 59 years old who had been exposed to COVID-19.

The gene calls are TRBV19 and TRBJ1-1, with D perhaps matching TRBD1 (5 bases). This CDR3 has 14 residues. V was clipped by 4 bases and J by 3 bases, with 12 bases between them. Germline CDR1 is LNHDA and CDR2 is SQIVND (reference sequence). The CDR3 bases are TGTGCCAGTAGTACCGACAGCGCCTACACTGAAGCTTTCTTT. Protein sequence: CASSTDSAYTEAFF.

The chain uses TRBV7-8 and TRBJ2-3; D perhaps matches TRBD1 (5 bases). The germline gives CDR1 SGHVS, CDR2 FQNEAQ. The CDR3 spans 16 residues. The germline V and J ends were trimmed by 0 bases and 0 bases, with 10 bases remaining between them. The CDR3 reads CASSLAQGLSTDTQYF. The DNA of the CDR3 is TGTGCCAGCAGCTTAGCGCAGGGCCTCAGCACAGATACGCAGTATTTT.

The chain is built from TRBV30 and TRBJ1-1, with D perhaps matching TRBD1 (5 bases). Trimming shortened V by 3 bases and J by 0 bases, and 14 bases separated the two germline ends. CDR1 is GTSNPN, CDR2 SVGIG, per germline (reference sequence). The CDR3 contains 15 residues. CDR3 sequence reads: CAWRFAGMLNTEAFF. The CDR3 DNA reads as TGTGCCTGGAGATTCGCAGGGATGTTGAACACTGAAGCTTTCTTT.

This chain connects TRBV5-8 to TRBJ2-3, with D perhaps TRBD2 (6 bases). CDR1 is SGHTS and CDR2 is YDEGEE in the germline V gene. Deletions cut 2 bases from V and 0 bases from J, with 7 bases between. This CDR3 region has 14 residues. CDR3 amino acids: CASSLAGSTDTQYF. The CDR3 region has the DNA TGTGCCAGCAGCTTAGCGGGTAGCACAGATACGCAGTATTTT.

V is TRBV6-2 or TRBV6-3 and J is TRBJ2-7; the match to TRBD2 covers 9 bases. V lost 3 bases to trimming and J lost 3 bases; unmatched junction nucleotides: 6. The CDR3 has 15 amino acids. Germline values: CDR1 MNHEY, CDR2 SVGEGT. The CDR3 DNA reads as TGTGCCAGCAGTTATGAGCGGGGGGCCGGCTACGAGCAGTACTTC. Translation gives CASSYERGAGYEQYF.

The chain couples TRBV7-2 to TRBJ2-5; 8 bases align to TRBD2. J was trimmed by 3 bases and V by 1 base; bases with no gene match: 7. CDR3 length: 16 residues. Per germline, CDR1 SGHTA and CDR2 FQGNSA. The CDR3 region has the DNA TGTGCCAGCAGCTTAGGTTTGGGACTAGGAGAAGAGACCCAGTACTTC. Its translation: CASSLGLGLGEETQYF.

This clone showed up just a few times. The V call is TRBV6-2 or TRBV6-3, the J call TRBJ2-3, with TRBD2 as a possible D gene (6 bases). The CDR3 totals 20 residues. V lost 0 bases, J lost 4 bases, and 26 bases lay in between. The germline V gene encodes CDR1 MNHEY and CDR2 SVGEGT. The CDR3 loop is CASSYSTHLREVAASDTQYF. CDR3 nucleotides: TGTGCCAGCAGTTACTCGACACATCTACGGGAAGTAGCGGCTTCAGATACGCAGTATTTT.

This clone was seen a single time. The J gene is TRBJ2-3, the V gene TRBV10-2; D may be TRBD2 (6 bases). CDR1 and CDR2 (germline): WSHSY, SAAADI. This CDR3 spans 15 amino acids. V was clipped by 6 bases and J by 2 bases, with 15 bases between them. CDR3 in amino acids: CASRSSGEHTDTQYF. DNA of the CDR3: TGCGCCAGCAGGTCGTCGGGAGAGCACACAGATACGCAGTATTTT.

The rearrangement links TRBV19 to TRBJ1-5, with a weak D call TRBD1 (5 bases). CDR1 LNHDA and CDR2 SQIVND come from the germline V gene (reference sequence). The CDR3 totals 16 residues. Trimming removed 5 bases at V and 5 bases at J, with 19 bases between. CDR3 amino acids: CASSETWGGIDQPQHF. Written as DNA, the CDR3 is TGTGCCAGTAGTGAAACCTGGGGGGGTATCGATCAGCCCCAGCATTTT.

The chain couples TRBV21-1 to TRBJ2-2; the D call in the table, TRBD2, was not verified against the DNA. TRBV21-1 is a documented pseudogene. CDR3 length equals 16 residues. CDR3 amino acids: CASSKDTKRDTGELFF. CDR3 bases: TGTGCCAGCAGCAAAGACACTAAACGGGACACCGGGGAGCTGTTTTTT.

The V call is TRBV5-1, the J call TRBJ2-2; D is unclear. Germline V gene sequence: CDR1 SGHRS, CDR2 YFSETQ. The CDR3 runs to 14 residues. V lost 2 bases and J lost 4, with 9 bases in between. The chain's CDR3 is CASSLSRSTGELFF. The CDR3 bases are TGCGCCAGCAGCTTAAGCAGGTCCACCGGGGAGCTGTTTTTT.

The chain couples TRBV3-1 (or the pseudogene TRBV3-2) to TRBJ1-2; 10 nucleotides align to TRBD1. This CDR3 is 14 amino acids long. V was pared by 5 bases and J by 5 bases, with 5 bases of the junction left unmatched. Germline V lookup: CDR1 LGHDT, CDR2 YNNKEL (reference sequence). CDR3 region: CASSDRGLGYGYTF. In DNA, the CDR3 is TGTGCCAGCAGCGACAGGGGGCTTGGTTATGGCTACACCTTC.

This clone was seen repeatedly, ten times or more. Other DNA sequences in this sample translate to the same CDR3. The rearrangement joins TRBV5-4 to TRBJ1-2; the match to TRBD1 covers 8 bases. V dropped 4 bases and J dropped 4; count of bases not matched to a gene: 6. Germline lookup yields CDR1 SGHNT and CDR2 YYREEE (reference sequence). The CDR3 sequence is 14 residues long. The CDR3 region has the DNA TGTGCCAGCAGCCCCGGACAGGGAAGCTATGGCTACACCTTC. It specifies CASSPGQGSYGYTF.

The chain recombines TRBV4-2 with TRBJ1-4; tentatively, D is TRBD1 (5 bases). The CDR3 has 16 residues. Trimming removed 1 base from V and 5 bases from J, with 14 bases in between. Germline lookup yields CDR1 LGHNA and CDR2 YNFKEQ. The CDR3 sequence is CASSQVPGGANEKLFF. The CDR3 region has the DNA TGTGCCAGCAGCCAAGTCCCGGGAGGGGCCAATGAAAAACTGTTTTTT.

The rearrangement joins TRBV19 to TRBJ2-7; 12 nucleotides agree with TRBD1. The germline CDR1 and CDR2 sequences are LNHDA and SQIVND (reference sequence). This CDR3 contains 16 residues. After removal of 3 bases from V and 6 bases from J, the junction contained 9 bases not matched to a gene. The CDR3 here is CASSIRSGQGAFEQYF. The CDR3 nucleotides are TGTGCCAGTAGTATTCGTTCGGGACAGGGGGCGTTCGAGCAGTACTTC. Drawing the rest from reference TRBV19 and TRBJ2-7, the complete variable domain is DGGITQSPKYLFRKEGQNVTLSCEQNLNHDAMYWYRQDPGQGLRLIYYSQIVNDFQKGDIAEGYSVSREKKESFPLTVTSAQKNPTAFYLCASSIRSGQGAFEQYFGPGTRLTVT.

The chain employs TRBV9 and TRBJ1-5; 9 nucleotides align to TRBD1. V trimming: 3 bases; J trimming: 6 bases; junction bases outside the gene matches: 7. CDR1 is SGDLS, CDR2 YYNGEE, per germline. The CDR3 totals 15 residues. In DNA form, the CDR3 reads TGTGCCAGCAGCGCAACAGGGGGCGCGGTTCAGCCCCAGCATTTT. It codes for CASSATGGAVQPQHF.